What follows are 9 T cell receptor beta chains derived from one specimen sequenced in a study of blood T cell repertoires in COVID-19. The assay was immunoSEQ multiplex PCR, and TCRdb's table has in-frame clones only and misses some. Of over 200,000 clones listed, 87% are singletons. The sequencing input was peripheral blood. These receptors were obtained from a man aged 35 to 55 with active or convalescent COVID-19.

This clone was seen a few times. This chain uses TRBV30 with TRBJ1-2, with 8 bases that match TRBD1. The junction had 9 bases not matched to a gene; V was cut back by 5 bases and J by 7 bases. This CDR3 is 13 amino acids long. Germline-derived CDR1 and CDR2 are GTSNPN and SVGIG (reference sequence). CDR3 in amino acids: CAWERTGQGGYTF. DNA of the CDR3: TGTGCCTGGGAAAGGACAGGGCAGGGTGGCTACACCTTC. The complete variable domain, with remaining parts taken from reference TRBV30 and TRBJ1-2, reads SQTIHQWPATLVQPVGSPLSLECTVEGTSNPNLYWYRQAAGRGLQLLFYSVGIGQISSEVPQNLSASRPQDRQFILSSKKLLLSDSGFYLCAWERTGQGGYTFGSGTRLTVV.

Only a few counts were recorded for this clone. The chain carries TRBV28 and TRBJ1-1, with unresolved D. The length of the CDR3 is 13 residues. CDR1 and CDR2 (germline): MDHEN, SYDVKM. Trimming took off 6 bases at V and 3 bases at J, with 11 bases between the two ends. The CDR3, as DNA: TGTGCCAGCAGAAGAAGGGAGGACACTGAAGCTTTCTTT. Its translation is CASRRREDTEAFF.

This clone was detected only a few times. This chain links TRBV7-2 with TRBJ1-3; D is ambiguous. Trimming pared 1 base from V and 0 bases from J, leaving 4 bases between. Germline V gene lookup returns CDR1 SGHTA and CDR2 FQGNSA. The CDR3 loop spans 14 amino acids. CDR3 amino acids: CASSLDFSGNTIYF. As DNA, the CDR3 is TGTGCCAGCAGCTTAGACTTCTCTGGAAACACCATATATTTT.

This clone has only one observation. This chain links TRBV13 with TRBJ1-6; no definite D call. The CDR3 extends over 15 amino acids. V lost 5 bases and J 11 bases, leaving 19 bases between the germline ends. The germline CDR1 and CDR2 sequences are PRHDT and FYEKMQ (reference sequence). CDR3 bases: TGTGCCAGCAGCACGCGACTGGGAGGTAGGGCACCCCTCCACTTT. This gives the protein CASSTRLGGRAPLHF.

This chain uses TRBV5-1 with TRBJ1-6; TRBD1 matches 9 bases. Germline V lookup: CDR1 SGHRS, CDR2 YFSETQ. CDR3 size: 15 residues. V shed 1 base, J shed 10 bases, and the junction held 6 bases outside the gene matches. CDR3 sequence (DNA): TGCGCCAGCAGCTTGACAGGGGGCGCAACCTCACCCCTCCACTTT. It is translated as CASSLTGGATSPLHF.

V is TRBV27 and J is TRBJ2-3; the D gene is possibly TRBD2 (5 bases). CDR3 size: 14 residues. CDR1 and CDR2 from the germline V gene are MNHEY and SMNVEV (reference sequence). The V end lost 7 bases, the J end lost 1 base, and 12 bases lay between the germline ends. The chain's CDR3 is CASMVKEGTDTQYF. For the CDR3, the DNA is TGTGCCAGCATGGTGAAGGAGGGCACAGATACGCAGTATTTT.

This clone was detected only once. The V gene is TRBV25-1, the J gene TRBJ1-3; D is undetermined. From germline, CDR1 is MGHDK and CDR2 SYGVNS. This CDR3 has 15 amino acids. Trimming removed 3 bases at V and 5 bases at J, with 14 bases between. Written as DNA, the CDR3 is TGTGCCAGCAGTGATCTTACCGGGAACAGAAACACCATATATTTT. Amino acids: CASSDLTGNRNTIYF.

This clone occurred once. The chain uses TRBV6-6 and TRBJ2-7; 8 positions agree with TRBD2. CDR1 is MNHNY and CDR2 is SVGAGI in the germline V gene (reference sequence). The V gene end was trimmed by 6 bases and the J gene end by 2 bases; junction bases not matched to a gene: 3. There are 13 residues in the CDR3. The CDR3 here is CASSLAGTYEQYF. CDR3 nucleotides: TGTGCCAGCAGCCTAGCGGGCACCTACGAGCAGTACTTC.

V gene TRBV5-1 combines with J gene TRBJ1-4; TRBD1 matches 7 bases. The CDR3 runs to 15 residues. Germline CDR1 and CDR2: SGHRS and YFSETQ. V shed 4 bases, J shed 7 bases, and the junction held 10 bases outside the gene matches. CDR3 sequence reads: CASSERTGVIEKLFF. The CDR3 DNA sequence: TGCGCCAGCAGCGAACGGACAGGAGTCATTGAAAAACTGTTTTTT.